This is a list of T cell receptor beta chains from one sample in a study of graft-versus-host responses after intestinal transplantation. Assay used: immunoSEQ multiplex PCR; TCRdb lists only in-frame clones, some missing. This sample has around 70,000 clones, with roughly nine tenths found just once. Their cognate antigens are unknown. This material consisted of unstimulated CD8+ T cells sorted from spleen or lymph node cells, taken before intestinal transplant. These receptors were obtained from a human donor who received an intestinal transplant. CDR3s include the opening cysteine and the closing phenylalanine or tryptophan. The order of the fields is clone size, V gene, J gene, D gene, CDR3 protein, CDR3 DNA. The D gene is left open where the match is weak. Part of the rows lack a size; the others show once, few, many or a class for expanded clones.

size: -
V: TRBV27
J: TRBJ2-1
D: -
CDR3: CASSPHAGTFNEQFF
DNA: TGTGCCAGCAGTCCACACGCCGGGACTTTCAATGAGCAGTTCTTC

size: -
V: TRBV9
J: TRBJ2-7
D: -
CDR3: CASSDGGPNEQYF
DNA: TGTGCCAGCAGCGACGGAGGGCCCAACGAGCAGTACTTC

size: -
V: TRBV29-1
J: TRBJ1-2
D: TRBD1
CDR3: CSDGQVSGYTF
DNA: TGCAGCGATGGACAGGTTTCGGGCTACACCTTC

size: -
V: TRBV2
J: TRBJ2-7
D: TRBD1
CDR3: CASSWDRGSEQYF
DNA: TGTGCCAGCAGTTGGGACAGGGGTTCCGAGCAGTACTTC

size: once
V: TRBV7-9
J: TRBJ2-3
D: -
CDR3: CASSFLREDTQYF
DNA: TGTGCCAGCAGCTTCCTTAGGGAGGATACGCAGTATTTT

size: -
V: TRBV2
J: TRBJ2-1
D: TRBD2
CDR3: CASRGVSYNEQFF
DNA: TGTGCCAGCCGGGGGGTTTCCTACAATGAGCAGTTCTTC

size: -
V: TRBV7-8
J: TRBJ2-7
D: TRBD2
CDR3: CASSLAPGVAGDPYEQYF
DNA: TGTGCCAGCAGCTTAGCCCCGGGAGTAGCGGGGGACCCCTACGAGCAGTACTTC

size: -
V: TRBV13
J: TRBJ1-3
D: -
CDR3: CASSSTGSSGNTIYF
DNA: TGTGCCAGCAGCTCCACAGGGAGCTCTGGAAACACCATATATTTT

size: -
V: TRBV5-6
J: TRBJ2-2
D: TRBD2
CDR3: CASSLIGLAGNTGELFF
DNA: TGTGCCAGCAGCTTAATCGGACTAGCTGGGAACACCGGGGAGCTGTTTTTT

size: -
V: TRBV10-3
J: TRBJ2-7
D: -
CDR3: CAISDRQFQNEQYF
DNA: TGTGCCATCAGCGATAGACAGTTCCAAAACGAGCAGTACTTC

size: -
V: TRBV5-1
J: TRBJ2-7
D: -
CDR3: CASSLGARAYEQYF
DNA: TGCGCCAGCAGCTTGGGAGCGAGAGCCTACGAGCAGTACTTC

size: -
V: TRBV9
J: TRBJ1-1
D: -
CDR3: CASSVGSDTEAFF
DNA: TGTGCCAGCAGCGTAGGTTCTGACACTGAAGCTTTCTTT

size: -
V: TRBV27
J: TRBJ1-2
D: -
CDR3: CASNLAWGGYGYTF
DNA: TGTGCCAGCAACCTAGCGTGGGGGGGCTATGGCTACACCTTC

size: -
V: TRBV4-1
J: TRBJ2-3
D: -
CDR3: CASSHKTSLAGTDTQYF
DNA: TGCGCCAGCAGCCACAAGACTAGTCTGGCGGGCACAGATACGCAGTATTTT

size: -
V: TRBV6-5
J: TRBJ1-1
D: -
CDR3: CASSYSNKGTEAFF
DNA: TGTGCCAGCAGTTACTCGAATAAGGGGACTGAAGCTTTCTTT

size: -
V: TRBV7-9
J: TRBJ1-1
D: -
CDR3: CASSPDSNTEAFF
DNA: TGTGCCAGCAGCCCTGACAGCAACACTGAAGCTTTCTTT

size: -
V: TRBV7-6
J: TRBJ1-1
D: -
CDR3: CASSLGTLSTEAFF
DNA: TGTGCCAGCAGCTTGGGGACATTAAGTACCGAAGCTTTCTTT

size: once
V: TRBV5-4
J: TRBJ1-2
D: -
CDR3: CASSSDGGGLGGYTF
DNA: TGTGCCAGCAGCTCCGACGGGGGGGGGCTAGGTGGCTACACCTTC

size: once
V: TRBV13
J: TRBJ1-1
D: TRBD1
CDR3: CASSGQGALDTEAFF
DNA: TGTGCCAGCAGCGGACAGGGGGCGCTCGATACTGAAGCTTTCTTT

size: -
V: TRBV11-2
J: TRBJ2-7
D: -
CDR3: CASSYLSAEQYF
DNA: TGTGCCAGCAGCTACCTGAGCGCTGAGCAGTACTTC

size: -
V: TRBV7-2
J: TRBJ1-1
D: -
CDR3: CATIPWTVSKPGTEAFF
DNA: TGTGCCACTATCCCTTGGACCGTCAGTAAGCCAGGGACTGAAGCTTTCTTT

size: few
V: TRBV9
J: TRBJ2-1
D: -
CDR3: CASSVSTGPYNEQFF
DNA: TGTGCCAGCAGCGTCTCGACAGGTCCCTACAATGAGCAGTTCTTC

size: -
V: TRBV9
J: TRBJ2-1
D: -
CDR3: CASSVGSNEQFF
DNA: TGTGCCAGCAGCGTAGGCAGCAATGAGCAGTTCTTC

size: -
V: TRBV18
J: TRBJ2-2
D: -
CDR3: CASSPPGHLNTGELFF
DNA: TGTGCCAGCTCACCACCCGGACATCTGAACACCGGGGAGCTGTTTTTT

size: once
V: TRBV2
J: TRBJ2-3
D: -
CDR3: CASSGEAGATDTQYF
DNA: TGTGCCAGCAGTGGTGAGGCAGGGGCTACAGATACGCAGTATTTT

size: -
V: TRBV4-1
J: TRBJ1-1
D: -
CDR3: CASSQVTGNTEAFF
DNA: TGCGCCAGCAGCCAAGTAACGGGGAACACTGAAGCTTTCTTT

size: once
V: TRBV29-1
J: TRBJ1-2
D: -
CDR3: CSVGPPGDDYGYTF
DNA: TGCAGCGTCGGGCCGCCAGGGGATGACTATGGCTACACCTTC

size: -
V: TRBV19
J: TRBJ2-7
D: TRBD2
CDR3: CASSAFLAGGPEQYF
DNA: TGTGCCAGTAGCGCCTTCTTAGCGGGAGGGCCGGAGCAGTACTTC

size: -
V: TRBV19
J: TRBJ2-7
D: TRBD2
CDR3: CASSQGLGSYEQYF
DNA: TGTGCCAGTAGTCAAGGACTAGGTTCCTACGAGCAGTACTTC

size: -
V: TRBV9
J: TRBJ2-7
D: TRBD2
CDR3: CASSVASGTYEQYF
DNA: TGTGCCAGCAGCGTAGCTAGCGGAACCTACGAGCAGTACTTC

size: few
V: TRBV19
J: TRBJ1-5
D: TRBD1
CDR3: CASSTLRQGAYQPQHF
DNA: TGTGCCAGTAGCACCCTCCGACAGGGGGCCTATCAGCCCCAGCATTTT

size: -
V: TRBV7-6
J: TRBJ1-1
D: TRBD1
CDR3: CASSLRTGLDTEAFF
DNA: TGTGCCAGCAGCCTCCGGACAGGGCTGGACACTGAAGCTTTCTTT

size: few
V: TRBV18
J: TRBJ1-4
D: -
CDR3: CASSFQGTNEKLFF
DNA: TGTGCCAGCTCGTTCCAGGGGACTAATGAAAAACTGTTTTTT

size: -
V: TRBV28
J: TRBJ1-5
D: -
CDR3: CASSFPSGNQPQHF
DNA: TGTGCCAGCAGTTTTCCCTCGGGGAATCAGCCCCAGCATTTT

size: -
V: TRBV7-9
J: TRBJ1-1
D: -
CDR3: CASSLKGLGWNTEAFF
DNA: TGTGCCAGCAGCTTAAAGGGGCTCGGTTGGAACACTGAAGCTTTCTTT

size: -
V: TRBV6-5
J: TRBJ2-2
D: -
CDR3: CASSPPGPNTGELFF
DNA: TGTGCCAGCAGCCCCCCTGGCCCGAACACCGGGGAGCTGTTTTTT

size: -
V: TRBV19
J: TRBJ1-5
D: -
CDR3: CASHVTPGRVQDVQPQHF
DNA: TGTGCCAGTCACGTTACGCCGGGAAGGGTGCAGGACGTCCAGCCCCAGCATTTT

size: -
V: TRBV6-1
J: TRBJ1-4
D: -
CDR3: CASSERGGWEKLFF
DNA: TGTGCCAGCAGTGAAAGGGGGGGTTGGGAAAAACTGTTTTTT

size: -
V: TRBV6-6
J: TRBJ1-4
D: -
CDR3: CASNIGPEATNEKLFF
DNA: TGTGCCAGCAATATCGGTCCCGAGGCAACTAATGAAAAACTGTTTTTT

size: -
V: TRBV13
J: TRBJ2-3
D: TRBD2
CDR3: CASSSSGEGSTDTQYF
DNA: TGTGCCAGCAGTTCCAGCGGGGAAGGGAGCACAGATACGCAGTATTTT

size: few
V: TRBV19
J: TRBJ1-1
D: -
CDR3: CAQGLKTEAFF
DNA: TGTGCCCAGGGGTTAAAAACTGAAGCTTTCTTT